Listed here are 9 T cell receptor beta chains from one sample, sequenced in a study of blood T cell repertoires in COVID-19. Sequencing was performed with immunoSEQ multiplex PCR; in TCRdb, only in-frame clones are kept and a portion is missing. The sample includes tens of thousands of clones, approximately 88% of them seen just once. The sequenced sample was peripheral blood. These receptors came from a human donor in a cohort sampled during active COVID-19.

This chain uses TRBV6-6 with TRBJ2-2, with 7 bases that match TRBD2. Germline CDR1 and CDR2: MNHNY and SVGAGI (reference sequence). The CDR3 consists of 15 residues. V was clipped by 5 bases and J by 5 bases; unmatched bases: 8. DNA of the CDR3: TGTGCCAGCAGTAGAACAGGCGGGAGTACCGGGGAGCTGTTTTTT. This encodes CASSRTGGSTGELFF.

The chain is built from TRBV3-1 (or the pseudogene TRBV3-2) and TRBJ1-2; D is undetermined. The CDR3 is 13 amino acids. CDR1 and CDR2 (germline): LGHDT, YNNKEL (reference sequence). The ends were cut back, 0 bases at V and 8 bases at J, with 10 bases in the middle. The CDR3 loop is CASSQDAGVGYTF. In DNA form, the CDR3 reads TGTGCCAGCAGCCAAGATGCCGGGGTAGGCTACACCTTC.

The V and J genes are TRBV7-2 and TRBJ1-2, with D possibly TRBD1 on 5 matching bases. Germline assignment: CDR1 SGHTA and CDR2 FQGNSA. The CDR3 covers 13 residues. V lost 5 bases to trimming and J lost 11 bases, with 18 bases between them. CDR3 in amino acids: CASSRLGQVGYTF. The CDR3 bases are TGTGCCAGCAGCCGCCTGGGGCAGGTGGGATACACCTTC.

This clone was recorded once. V is TRBV28 and J is TRBJ2-1; 9 bases fit TRBD2. V was pared by 7 bases and J by 5 bases, with 12 bases of the junction left unmatched. The CDR3 has 16 residues. Germline values: CDR1 MDHEN, CDR2 SYDVKM. The CDR3 reads CASTSSGLATNNEQFF. DNA for the CDR3: TGTGCCAGCACCTCTTCAGGACTAGCGACCAACAATGAGCAGTTCTTC.

V usage is TRBV12-3 or TRBV12-4 and J usage is TRBJ2-7; D is possibly TRBD1 (5 bases). Trimming took off 2 bases at V and 6 bases at J, with 11 bases between the two ends. The CDR3 covers 13 residues. The CDR3 reads CASSLLAGREQYF. The CDR3 coding sequence is TGTGCCAGCAGTTTATTGGCAGGGCGCGAGCAGTACTTC.

The chain uses TRBV7-2 and TRBJ2-7, with 10 bases identical to TRBD2. The trim removed 3 bases at V and 5 bases at J, leaving 4 bases unmatched. The CDR3 length is 14 residues. The V gene's germline CDR1 is SGHTA and CDR2 FQGNSA. The CDR3 coding sequence is TGTGCCAGCAGCTTCGTCCTAGCGGGAGACGAGCAGTACTTC. Translating gives CASSFVLAGDEQYF. Supplemented by reference TRBV7-2 and TRBJ2-7, the full variable domain reads GAGVSQSPSNKVTEKGKDVELRCDPISGHTALYWYRQSLGQGLEFLIYFQGNSAPDKSGLPSDRFSAERTGGSVSTLTIQRTQQEDSAVYLCASSFVLAGDEQYFGPGTRLTVT.

The chain is built from TRBV5-1 and TRBJ2-7, with 9 bases identical to TRBD1. The CDR3 consists of 15 residues. The V gene's germline CDR1 is SGHRS and CDR2 YFSETQ. The ends lost 0 bases at V and 1 base at J; junction bases unmatched: 2. As DNA, the CDR3 is TGCGCCAGCAGCTTGGGGGGGACAGGGTCCTACGAGCAGTACTTC. The encoded protein is CASSLGGTGSYEQYF.

CDR3 sequence: CASSPSDRFYEQYF. CDR3 coding DNA: TGTGCCAGCTCACCAAGCGACAGATTCTACGAGCAGTACTTC. The rearrangement joins TRBV18 to TRBJ2-7, with a weak D call TRBD1 (5 bases). The CDR3 is made up of 14 amino acids. Trimming shortened V by 2 bases and J by 3 bases, and 11 bases separated the two germline ends. Germline V gene lookup returns CDR1 KGHSH and CDR2 LQKENI.

V and J are TRBV19 and TRBJ1-2; 7 bases are a match to TRBD1. The V segment lost 3 bases and the J segment 3 bases; nucleotides outside the gene matches: 4. The CDR3 runs to 14 residues. In germline, CDR1 is LNHDA, CDR2 SQIVND (reference sequence). CDR3 loop: CASSIRQGDYGYTF. The CDR3 DNA is TGTGCCAGTAGTATCAGACAGGGTGACTATGGCTACACCTTC.